This T cell receptor beta chain emerged from a study of T cells expressing NK-cell markers. TCRdb reprocessed the 5' RACE reads, keeping one entry per CDR3 protein, no DNA. The sample table sets out about 410,000 distinct CDR3 sequences. The CDR3 is 13 amino acids. CDR1 is SQVTM, CDR2 ANQGSEA, per germline. The V call is TRBV29-1, the J call TRBJ1-1; TCRdb indicates TRBD1, and absent DNA this call remains unverified. Material: blood T cells: a sorted CD56 or NKG2C T cell subset, CD4+ or CD8+ T cells, or bulk PBMC T cells (not recorded which). This clonotype was obtained from a woman aged 45 to 65 in good health. The chain's CDR3 is CSATDRSNTEAFF.